The next 16 T cell receptor beta chains were all read from a single sample in a study of T-cell memory formation after mild COVID-19. TCRdb re-called the 5' RACE reads through MiXCR, storing one row per CDR3 protein. The sample has hundreds of thousands of distinct CDR3 sequences, around 20% seen once; the top ten hold around 8.4%. Material for sequencing was PBMCs or a T cell subset sorted from them (not recorded which). All receptors come from an adult woman who had mild COVID-19 (a few samples of this study predate the infection). Cell type and time point are not known.

This clonotype was detected a few times. The rearrangement joins TRBV4-1 to TRBJ1-1; 9 bases fit TRBD1. This CDR3 is built from 16 residues. Losses at the gene ends were 6 bases for V and 7 bases for J; bases not matched to a gene: 15. Germline-derived CDR1 and CDR2 are MGHRA and YSYEKL. CDR3 residues: CASRPPGQGTGDEAFF. The CDR3 DNA reads TGCGCCAGCAGGCCCCCGGGACAGGGAACCGGAGATGAAGCTTTCTTT.

Only a few counts were recorded for this clonotype. The chain recombines TRBV7-2 with TRBJ2-1, with 8 bases aligning to TRBD2. The CDR3 length is 15 residues. Per the germline V gene, CDR1 is SGHTA and CDR2 is FQGNSA. Germline trimming cut 3 bases from V and 6 bases from J; bases unmatched to any gene: 7. The CDR3 region has the DNA TGTGCCAGCAGCTTCACTAGCGGATTAAGCAATGAGCAGTTCTTC. Translated: CASSFTSGLSNEQFF.

CDR3 in amino acids: CASSGRLAGAYEQYF. In DNA, the CDR3 is TGTGCCAGCAGCGGCCGGCTAGCGGGAGCCTACGAGCAGTACTTC. The chain joins TRBV13 to TRBJ2-7, with 10 bases matching TRBD2. V lost 5 bases, J lost 2 bases, and 6 bases stayed unmatched. CDR3 size: 15 residues. Germline assignment: CDR1 PRHDT and CDR2 FYEKMQ (reference sequence).

The chain's CDR3 is CATSNPWGNTIYF. CDR3 nucleotide sequence: TGTGCCACCAGCAATCCTTGGGGAAACACCATATATTTT. The chain uses TRBV15 and TRBJ1-3; unclear D gene. The CDR3 covers 13 residues. V was pared by 4 bases and J by 4 bases, with 8 bases between. The germline CDR1 and CDR2 sequences are LNHNV and YYDKDF (reference sequence).

The V and J genes are TRBV6-2 or TRBV6-3 and TRBJ1-2, with D tentatively TRBD1 (6 bases). This CDR3 spans 14 amino acids. Trimming removed 2 bases at V and 4 bases at J, with 11 bases between. CDR1 and CDR2 (germline): MNHEY, SVGEGT. CDR3 sequence: CASSYQGQLYGYTF. In DNA, the CDR3 is TGTGCCAGCAGTTACCAAGGACAGCTCTATGGCTACACCTTC.

This clonotype was detected a few times. The chain joins TRBV9 to TRBJ1-1; 9 bases align to TRBD1. Germline lookup yields CDR1 SGDLS and CDR2 YYNGEE. The length of the CDR3 is 15 residues. Losses at the gene ends were 6 bases for V and 0 bases for J; bases not matched to a gene: 6. CDR3 protein: CASTPWTGVNTEAFF. The CDR3 region has the DNA TGTGCCAGCACCCCATGGACAGGGGTGAACACTGAAGCTTTCTTT.

V usage is TRBV12-3 or TRBV12-4 and J usage is TRBJ2-4; 7 bases align to TRBD1. The CDR3 is made up of 16 amino acids. Germline trimming cut 2 bases from V and 0 bases from J; bases unmatched to any gene: 4. The CDR3 region is CASSLSDRVAKNIQYF. The CDR3, as DNA: TGTGCCAGCAGTTTAAGTGACAGGGTAGCCAAAAACATTCAGTACTTC.

J is TRBJ2-1 and V is TRBV3-1; 13 bases are shared with TRBD2. The V gene's germline CDR1 is LGHDT and CDR2 YNNKEL (reference sequence). This CDR3 has 16 residues. V shed 4 bases, J shed 9 bases, and the junction held 9 bases outside the gene matches. This chain's CDR3 is CASSLGLAGDVGEQFF. CDR3 nucleotides: TGTGCCAGCAGCCTCGGACTAGCGGGGGACGTAGGTGAGCAGTTCTTC.

This chain connects TRBV6-5 to TRBJ2-1; D ambiguous. This CDR3 contains 13 residues. Trimming took 0 bases from V and 5 from J, leaving 5 bases between them. Per the germline V gene, CDR1 is MNHEY and CDR2 is SVGAGI. The CDR3 DNA follows: TGTGCCAGCAGTTACTCATGGAACAATGAGCAGTTCTTC. Translating it yields CASSYSWNNEQFF.

The J gene is TRBJ2-1, the V gene TRBV20-1, with TRBD1 identical over 9 bases. The germline gives CDR1 DFQATT, CDR2 SNEGSKA (reference sequence). With V trimmed by 1 base and J by 9 bases, 16 bases remained unmatched. This CDR3 spans 17 amino acids. DNA for the CDR3: TGCAGTGCTAGAGCACCACTACCGGGACAGGGAGGCGGTGAGCAGTTCTTC. The encoded protein is CSARAPLPGQGGGEQFF.

This clonotype has more than one count but fewer than ten. CDR3 bases: TGTGCCACCGAGAGAGGGCGGCAAAACAATGAGCAGTTCTTC. As protein: CATERGRQNNEQFF. The chain combines TRBV21-1 with TRBJ2-1; TRBD1 is the table's D call, not checked against the DNA. TRBV21-1 is flagged as a pseudogene. The CDR3 loop spans 14 amino acids.

The chain couples TRBV7-9 to TRBJ2-4, with a possible D match to TRBD2 (6 bases). The CDR3 covers 15 residues. Germline-derived CDR1 and CDR2 are SEHNR and FQNEAQ (reference sequence). V was trimmed by 4 bases and J by 2 bases, leaving 12 bases between them. The CDR3 protein is CASSSREKPKNIQYF. The CDR3 DNA sequence: TGTGCCAGCAGCTCCCGGGAGAAGCCCAAAAACATTCAGTACTTC.

This rearrangement joins TRBV10-3 to TRBJ2-1; D is perhaps TRBD2 (6 bases). The CDR3 length is 17 residues. Germline values: CDR1 ENHRY, CDR2 SYGVKD. Between the trimmed V and J ends, which lost 4 bases and 3 bases, there was a span of 19 bases. CDR3 amino acids: CAISGNDGREGYNEQFF. CDR3 nucleotides: TGTGCCATCAGTGGGAATGACGGGAGAGAGGGCTACAATGAGCAGTTCTTC.

This clonotype was counted only a few times. The chain couples TRBV7-9 to TRBJ2-5; TRBD2 might be the D (5 bases). This CDR3 is built from 16 residues. Trimming cost V 1 base and J 0 bases, with 12 bases left between them. CDR1 is SEHNR, CDR2 FQNEAQ, per germline (reference sequence). The CDR3 region is CASSLGSRTYQETQYF. CDR3 coding DNA: TGTGCCAGCAGCTTAGGGAGTCGGACTTACCAAGAGACCCAGTACTTC.

Only a few counts were recorded for this clonotype. The gene calls are TRBV5-1 and TRBJ2-2; D remains ambiguous. V lost 5 bases, J lost 5 bases, and 7 bases lay in between. This CDR3 spans 12 amino acids. CDR1 SGHRS and CDR2 YFSETQ come from the germline V gene. The CDR3 DNA follows: TGCGCCAGCAGATACGATACCGGGGAGCTGTTTTTT. This sequence encodes CASRYDTGELFF. Drawing the rest from reference TRBV5-1 and TRBJ2-2, the complete variable domain is KAGVTQTPRYLIKTRGQQVTLSCSPISGHRSVSWYQQTPGQGLQFLFEYFSETQRNKGNFPGRFSGRQFSNSRSEMNVSTLELGDSALYLCASRYDTGELFFGEGSRLTVL.

The chain combines TRBV14 with TRBJ2-1; no definite D call. Germline V gene sequence: CDR1 SGHDN, CDR2 FVKESK. CDR3 size: 15 residues. Trimming stripped 0 bases from V and 10 bases from J, with 16 bases between. Here the CDR3 DNA reads TGTGCCAGCAGCCAAGAAGGTATTCCCCCTCGAGAGCAGTTCTTC. It codes for CASSQEGIPPREQFF.